What follows are 7 T cell receptor beta chains derived from one specimen sequenced in a study of siplizumab effects on memory and regulatory T cells (dated by TCRdb to about 2019). Library creation used the immunoSEQ multiplex PCR assay. TCRdb re-hosts the immuneACCESS table, in-frame sequences only. Its copies lack some clones; in the studies checked, an unresolved V gene accounts for under half of them, and the cause for the rest is not known. This sample comprises roughly 100,000 clones, roughly 97% of them detected only once. The ten largest account for 0.031% of the sample. Sequenced: naive CD4+ T cells sorted from blood. This sample's cell subset or site label indicates: unstimulated naive T cells. These receptors all come from a human donor in good health.

The chain couples TRBV11-2 to TRBJ2-3, with D unclear. This CDR3 spans 14 amino acids. The germline V gene has CDR1 SGHAT and CDR2 FQNNGV. Trimming removed 6 bases at V and 0 bases at J, with 10 bases between. DNA for the CDR3: TGTGCCAGCAGGAGGCGAGTGAGCACAGATACGCAGTATTTT. Translated: CASRRRVSTDTQYF.

The DNA for the CDR3 is TGCAGCGGGGGGGCTGGTGGAAACACCATATATTTT. This codes for CSGGAGGNTIYF. The V and J genes are TRBV29-1 and TRBJ1-3, with D perhaps matching TRBD1 (6 bases). The CDR3 loop spans 12 amino acids. Trimming shortened V by 7 bases and J by 3 bases, and 10 bases separated the two germline ends. CDR1 and CDR2 from the germline V gene are SQVTM and ANQGSEA.

The chain joins TRBV27 to TRBJ1-6; tentative D call: TRBD1 (6 bases). V was clipped by 6 bases and J by 13 bases, with 16 bases between them. CDR1 MNHEY and CDR2 SMNVEV come from the germline V gene (reference sequence). The CDR3 is made up of 13 amino acids. The CDR3 protein is CASRGGQSAPLHF. In DNA, the CDR3 is TGTGCCAGCAGGGGGGGCCAGTCGGCTCCCCTCCACTTT.

V and J are TRBV12-5 and TRBJ2-3; tentative D call: TRBD1 (6 bases). The V end was cut by 1 base, the J end by 9 bases, with 14 bases between. Germline CDR1 reads LGHNT; CDR2 reads FRNRAP. This CDR3 comprises 14 residues. CDR3 DNA: TGTGCTAGTGGTTTGGGACAGGTCGGCTACACGCAGTATTTT. This codes for CASGLGQVGYTQYF.

The J gene is TRBJ1-3, the V gene TRBV19, with D possibly matching TRBD1 (5 bases). Trimming removed 4 bases from V and 3 bases from J, with 13 bases in between. Looked up from germline, CDR1 is LNHDA and CDR2 is SQIVND (reference sequence). The CDR3 extends over 15 amino acids. CDR3 loop: CASSSVQGLGNTIYF. CDR3 coding DNA: TGTGCCAGTAGTAGCGTTCAGGGCCTTGGAAACACCATATATTTT. Together with reference TRBV19 and TRBJ1-3, the CDR3 gives the full variable domain: DGGITQSPKYLFRKEGQNVTLSCEQNLNHDAMYWYRQDPGQGLRLIYYSQIVNDFQKGDIAEGYSVSREKKESFPLTVTSAQKNPTAFYLCASSSVQGLGNTIYFGEGSWLTVV.

This chain uses TRBV14 with TRBJ2-6; D uncertain. Trimming stripped 4 bases from V and 4 bases from J, with 8 bases between. Per the germline V gene, CDR1 is SGHDN and CDR2 is FVKESK. The CDR3 has 14 residues. The CDR3 DNA reads as TGTGCCAGCAGCCTCGGTGGAGGGGCCAACGTCCTGACTTTC. It specifies CASSLGGGANVLTF. The full variable domain, rest sourced from reference TRBV14 and TRBJ2-6, is EAGVTQFPSHSVIEKGQTVTLRCDPISGHDNLYWYRRVMGKEIKFLLHFVKESKQDESGMPNNRFLAERTGGTYSTLKVQPAELEDSGVYFCASSLGGGANVLTFGAGSRLTVL.

The V and J genes are TRBV10-3 and TRBJ1-2; 7 nucleotides match TRBD1. This CDR3 region has 13 residues. V was clipped by 4 bases and J by 8 bases; unmatched bases: 7. Germline loops: CDR1 ENHRY, CDR2 SYGVKD. CDR3 amino acids: CAISGQGFSGYTF. DNA for the CDR3: TGTGCCATCAGTGGACAGGGTTTCTCCGGCTACACCTTC.